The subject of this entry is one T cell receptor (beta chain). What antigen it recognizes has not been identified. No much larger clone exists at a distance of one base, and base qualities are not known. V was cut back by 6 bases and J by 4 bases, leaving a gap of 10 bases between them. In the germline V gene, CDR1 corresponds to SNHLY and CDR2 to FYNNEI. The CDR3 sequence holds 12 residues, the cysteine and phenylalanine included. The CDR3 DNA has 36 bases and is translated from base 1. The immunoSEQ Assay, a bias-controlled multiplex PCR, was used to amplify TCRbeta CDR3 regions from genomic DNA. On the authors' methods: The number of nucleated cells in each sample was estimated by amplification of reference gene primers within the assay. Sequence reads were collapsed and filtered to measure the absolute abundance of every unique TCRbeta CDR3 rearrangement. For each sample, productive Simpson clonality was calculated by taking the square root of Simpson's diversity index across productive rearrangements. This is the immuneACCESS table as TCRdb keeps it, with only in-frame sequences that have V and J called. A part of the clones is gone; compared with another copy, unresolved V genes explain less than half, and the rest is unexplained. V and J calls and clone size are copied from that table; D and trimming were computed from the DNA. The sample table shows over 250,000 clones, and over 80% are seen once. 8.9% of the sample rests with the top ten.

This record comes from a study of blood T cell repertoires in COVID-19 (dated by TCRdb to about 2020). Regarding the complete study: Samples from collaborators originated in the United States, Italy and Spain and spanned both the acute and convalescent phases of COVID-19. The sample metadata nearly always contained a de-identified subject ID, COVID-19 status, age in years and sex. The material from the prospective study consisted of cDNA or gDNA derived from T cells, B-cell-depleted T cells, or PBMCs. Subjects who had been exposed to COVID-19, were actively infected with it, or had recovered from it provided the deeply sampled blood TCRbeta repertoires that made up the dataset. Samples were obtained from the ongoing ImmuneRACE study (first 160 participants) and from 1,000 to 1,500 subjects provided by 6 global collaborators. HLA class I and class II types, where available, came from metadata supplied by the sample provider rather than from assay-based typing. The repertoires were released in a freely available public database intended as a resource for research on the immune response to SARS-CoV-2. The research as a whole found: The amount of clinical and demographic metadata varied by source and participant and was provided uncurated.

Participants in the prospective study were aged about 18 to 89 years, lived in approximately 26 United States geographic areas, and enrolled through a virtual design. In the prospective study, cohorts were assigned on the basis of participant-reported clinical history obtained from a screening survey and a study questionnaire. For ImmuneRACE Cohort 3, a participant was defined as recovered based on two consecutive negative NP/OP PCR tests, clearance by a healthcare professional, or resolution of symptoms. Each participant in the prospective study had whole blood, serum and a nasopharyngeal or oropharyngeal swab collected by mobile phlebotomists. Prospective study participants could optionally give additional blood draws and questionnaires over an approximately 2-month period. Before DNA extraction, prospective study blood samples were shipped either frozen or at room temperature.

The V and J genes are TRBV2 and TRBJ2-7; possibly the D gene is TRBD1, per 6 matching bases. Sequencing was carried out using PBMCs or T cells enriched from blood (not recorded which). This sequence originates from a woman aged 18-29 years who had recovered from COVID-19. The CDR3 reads CASRNRAYEQYF. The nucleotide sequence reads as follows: TGTGCCAGCAGGAACAGGGCTTACGAGCAGTACTTC.